This T cell receptor beta chain is from a study of CD4 T cells in relation to SARS-CoV-2 and coronaviruses. Across the study: No peptide or an HIV-1 Nef peptide pool served as negative control.

Before the COVID-19 pandemic, during about 2011-2019, CD4+ T cells were taken from unexposed donors. After less than 11 days of culture, CD4+ T cells were isolated. Cells permitting, SARS-CoV-2 S/N and four cold-coronavirus spikes were tested on unexposed-donor CD4+ T cells. The V gene's germline CDR1 is GTSNPN and CDR2 SVGIG (reference sequence). V lost 2 bases to trimming and J lost 1 base, with 1 base between them. This CDR3 has 11 amino acids. The repertoire was sequenced with immunoSEQ multiplex PCR; TCRdb's copy has only in-frame clones and lacks some. The sample records about 21,000 clones, about 70% being singletons. Turning to this clone: Antigen unknown.

This receptor was identified in a human donor in good health. Specimen: CD4+ T cells from PBMCs, cultured in vitro. The chain uses TRBV30 and TRBJ2-3; no clear D gene. The CDR3 nucleotides are TGTGCCTGGAGTCGCACAGATACGCAGTATTTT. Its translation: CAWSRTDTQYF. The variable domain in full, completed from reference TRBV30 and TRBJ2-3, reads SQTIHQWPATLVQPVGSPLSLECTVEGTSNPNLYWYRQAAGRGLQLLFYSVGIGQISSEVPQNLSASRPQDRQFILSSKKLLLSDSGFYLCAWSRTDTQYFGPGTRLTVL.